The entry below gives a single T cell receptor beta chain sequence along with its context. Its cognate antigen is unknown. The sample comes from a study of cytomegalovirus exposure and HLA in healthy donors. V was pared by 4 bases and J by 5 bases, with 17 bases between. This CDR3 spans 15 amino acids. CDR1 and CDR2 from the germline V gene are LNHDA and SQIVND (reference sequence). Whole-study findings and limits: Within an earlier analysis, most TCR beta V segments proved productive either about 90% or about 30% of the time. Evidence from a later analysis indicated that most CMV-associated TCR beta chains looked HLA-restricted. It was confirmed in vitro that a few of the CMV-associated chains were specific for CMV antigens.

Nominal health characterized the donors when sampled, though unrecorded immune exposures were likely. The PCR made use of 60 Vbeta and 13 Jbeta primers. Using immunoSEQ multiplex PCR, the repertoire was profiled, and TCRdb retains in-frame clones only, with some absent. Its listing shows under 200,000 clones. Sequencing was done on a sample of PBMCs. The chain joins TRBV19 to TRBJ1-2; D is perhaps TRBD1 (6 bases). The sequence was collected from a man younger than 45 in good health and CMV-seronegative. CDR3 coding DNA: TGTGCCAGTAGTACATCCTCGACAGGCACATATGGCTACACCTTC. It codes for CASSTSSTGTYGYTF. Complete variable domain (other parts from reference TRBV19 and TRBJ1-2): DGGITQSPKYLFRKEGQNVTLSCEQNLNHDAMYWYRQDPGQGLRLIYYSQIVNDFQKGDIAEGYSVSREKKESFPLTVTSAQKNPTAFYLCASSTSSTGTYGYTFGSGTRLTVV.